This passage covers 3 T cell receptor beta chains from one sample sequenced in a study of cytomegalovirus exposure and HLA in healthy donors (dated by TCRdb to the late 2010s). Preparation of the library involved the immunoSEQ multiplex PCR assay. A mixture of 60 forward primers for TCR Vbeta segments and 13 reverse primers for TCR Jbeta segments was used in the multiplex PCR. The immuneACCESS repertoire file appears here via TCRdb, limited to in-frame rearrangements. These files lack a portion of the clones; in checked studies, under half of the deficit traces to unresolved V genes, and the cause of the others is not known. Recorded for this sample are around 90,000 clones; 62% of them occurred a single time. The ten largest clones capture over 5% of the sample. The specimen was PBMCs. These receptors were taken from a woman younger than 45 in good health and CMV-seropositive.

This clone was seen more than once but under ten times. This chain uses TRBV7-6 with TRBJ2-2; D may be TRBD2 (5 bases). CDR3 length: 17 residues. Germline CDR1 and CDR2: SGHVS and FNYEAQ. Trimming removed 1 base at V and 2 bases at J, with 14 bases between. The CDR3 spells CASSLVPPSGNTGELFF. The CDR3 DNA reads TGTGCCAGCAGCTTAGTCCCTCCGAGCGGTAACACCGGGGAGCTGTTTTTT.

The chain combines TRBV2 with TRBJ1-5; D might be TRBD1 (5 bases). Germline CDR1 SNHLY, CDR2 FYNNEI. V lost 4 bases and J 3 bases, leaving 7 bases between the germline ends. The CDR3 has 13 residues. The CDR3 loop is CASSGQSNQPQHF. The CDR3 nucleotides are TGTGCCAGCAGTGGACAGTCCAATCAGCCCCAGCATTTT.

This clone was observed a few times. This sequence joins TRBV6-5 and TRBJ1-6; 8 bases agree with TRBD1. V lost 7 bases, J lost 10 bases, and 12 bases stayed unmatched. There are 15 residues in the CDR3. Germline loops: CDR1 MNHEY, CDR2 SVGAGI. CDR3 coding DNA: TGTGCCAGCACCACAGGGGGGGGCGCTTGGTCACCCCTCCACTTT. Translation gives CASTTGGGAWSPLHF.